A single TCR beta chain is shown here with its context. Sequencing was performed with immunoSEQ multiplex PCR; in TCRdb, only in-frame clones are kept and a portion is missing. Here the sample spans about 49,000 clones, over 90% being singletons. This sample stems from a study of T cell changes during pregnancy in multiple sclerosis. The ends were cut back, 4 bases at V and 0 bases at J, with 17 bases in the middle. CDR1 and CDR2 from the germline V gene are SGHKS and YYEKEE (reference sequence). The CDR3 loop spans 16 amino acids. The clonotype originates from a female donor with multiple sclerosis, enrolled in a pregnancy study. The chain uses TRBV5-5 and TRBJ2-7; D not resolved. The sample was peripheral blood, taken after pregnancy. CDR3 sequence (DNA): TGTGCCAGCAGCCAAACTGAGGAGTTACCCTCCTACGAGCAGTACTTC. Its protein is CASSQTEELPSYEQYF. Full variable domain (rest looked up from reference TRBV5-5 and TRBJ2-7): DAGVTQSPTHLIKTRGQQVTLRCSPISGHKSVSWYQQVLGQGPQFIFQYYEKEERGRGNFPDRFSARQFPNYSSELNVNALLLGDSALYLCASSQTEELPSYEQYFGPGTRLTVT.